This TCR beta chain was recovered during a study of blood T cell repertoires in COVID-19. Study details: Sites across the United States, Italy and Spain contributed samples from acute and convalescent COVID-19. From T cells, B-cell-depleted T cells, or PBMCs came the material, which was cDNA or gDNA.

With 5 bases removed from V and 8 bases from J, the gap between germline ends came to 18 bases. From germline, CDR1 is MDHEN and CDR2 SYDVKM. This CDR3 has 15 residues. Original analysis: Reference gene primers were amplified, and this amplification served to estimate nucleated cell counts. Generated by immunoSEQ multiplex PCR, the TCRdb table keeps only in-frame clones and is missing some. V, J and clone size derive from that table, while D and trimming were established from the DNA sequence. The sample has about 200,000 clones; around 90% are singletons. The gene calls are TRBV28 and TRBJ1-4, with D possibly being TRBD1 (6 bases). Source material: PBMCs or T cells enriched from blood (not recorded which). This clonotype was sampled from a man aged 30 to 39 who had recovered from COVID-19. CDR3 coding DNA: TGTGCCAGCAGTCGAATGGGGGGGGCGGGCGAAAAACTGTTTTTT. This translates into CASSRMGGAGEKLFF.